The 5 T cell receptor beta chains given below trace back to one sample, sequenced in a study of blood T cell repertoires in COVID-19. The assay was immunoSEQ multiplex PCR, and TCRdb's table has in-frame clones only and misses some. The sample lists fewer than 200,000 clones, about 85% occurring once. Sequenced material: peripheral blood. The receptors here all came from an elderly woman with acute or convalescent COVID-19.

V is TRBV30 and J is TRBJ1-5, with D unclear. V lost 5 bases and J 4 bases, leaving 12 bases between the germline ends. CDR1 and CDR2 from the germline V gene are GTSNPN and SVGIG (reference sequence). CDR3 length: 13 amino acids. The CDR3 DNA sequence: TGTGCCTGGGCGACCTCGGGAAATCAGCCCCAGCATTTT. Translating gives CAWATSGNQPQHF.

This clone was detected only once. The rearrangement links TRBV4-1 to TRBJ2-7, with 9 bases identical to TRBD1. J lost 5 bases, V lost 0 bases, and 11 bases had no gene match. CDR3 length: 17 amino acids. The germline gives CDR1 MGHRA, CDR2 YSYEKL. The CDR3 spells CASSQDPPGTGSNEQYF. The CDR3 coding sequence is TGCGCCAGCAGCCAAGACCCCCCCGGGACAGGGAGTAACGAGCAGTACTTC.

This chain links TRBV6-1 with TRBJ1-1; tentatively, D is TRBD1 (5 bases). The CDR3 has 14 amino acids. V shed 3 bases and J shed 0 bases, with 8 bases lying between them. Germline V CDR1 and CDR2: MNHNS, SASEGT. CDR3 residues: CASSEGGLNTEAFF. CDR3 DNA sequence: TGTGCCAGCAGTGAGGGGGGATTGAACACTGAAGCTTTCTTT.

The rearrangement links TRBV3-1 (or the pseudogene TRBV3-2) to TRBJ1-2; weak D call: TRBD1 (5 bases). This CDR3 region has 17 residues. Trimming removed 1 base at V and 4 bases at J, with 19 bases between. Germline CDR1 and CDR2: LGHDT and YNNKEL (reference sequence). CDR3 amino acids: CASSQGVGRIPSYGYTF. The DNA for the CDR3 is TGTGCCAGCAGCCAAGGGGTGGGGCGCATACCCTCCTATGGCTACACCTTC.

The chain uses TRBV12-5 and TRBJ2-5; D ambiguous. This CDR3 region has 12 residues. Germline lookup yields CDR1 LGHNT and CDR2 FRNRAP. Trimming pared 3 bases from V and 3 bases from J, leaving 5 bases between. Here the CDR3 DNA reads TGTGCTAGTGGTTTTGAGGAAGAGACCCAGTACTTC. Protein product: CASGFEEETQYF.